A single sample is the source of the 22 T cell receptor beta chains below, sequenced in a study of blood T cell repertoires in COVID-19 (dated by TCRdb to 2020 to 2022). The method behind the library was the immunoSEQ multiplex PCR assay. Held by TCRdb, this immuneACCESS table contains in-frame sequences only and omits some clones. Under half of the omission traces to an unresolved V gene where checked; the cause of the rest is unknown. In all, the sample holds about 160,000 clones, and around 84% of those were seen once. The leading ten clones occupy roughly 8% of the sample. The sample consisted of PBMCs or T cells enriched from blood (not recorded which). Source of these receptors: a woman aged 50 to 60 who had recovered from COVID-19.

This chain links TRBV20-1 with TRBJ2-1; 10 nucleotides align to TRBD1. Germline lookup yields CDR1 DFQATT and CDR2 SNEGSKA (reference sequence). V shed 4 bases and J 12 bases; nucleotides not matched to a gene: 3. This CDR3 is 11 amino acids long. CDR3 coding DNA: TGCAGTGCTATCCGGGACAGGGGGCAGTTCTTC. Protein: CSAIRDRGQFF.

The rearrangement joins TRBV12-3 or TRBV12-4 to TRBJ1-3, with D uncertain. This CDR3 spans 13 amino acids. With 1 base removed from V and 3 bases from J, the gap between germline ends came to 4 bases. As DNA, the CDR3 is TGTGCCAGCAGTTTAGGAGATGGAAACACCATATATTTT. It is translated as CASSLGDGNTIYF.

This clone showed up just a few times. The chain carries TRBV4-1 and TRBJ1-4, with D unclear. Trimming left V 3 bases short and J 0 bases short, with 17 bases between. CDR3 size: 18 residues. In germline, CDR1 is MGHRA, CDR2 YSYEKL. The CDR3 coding sequence is TGCGCCAGCAGCCAGGTCCTACCCATCTCTGCAACTAATGAAAAACTGTTTTTT. Translating it yields CASSQVLPISATNEKLFF.

The J gene is TRBJ2-7, the V gene TRBV29-1; D is undetermined. The germline V gene encodes CDR1 SQVTM and CDR2 ANQGSEA. The CDR3 has 11 residues. Deletions cut 0 bases from V and 5 bases from J, with 5 bases between. CDR3 residues: CSVEDPHEQYF. DNA of the CDR3: TGCAGCGTTGAAGATCCTCACGAGCAGTACTTC.

This clone was picked up a small number of times. The chain joins TRBV2 to TRBJ2-6, with 11 bases that match TRBD2. V gave up 7 bases and J gave up 0 bases; unmatched junction bases: 5. Germline CDR1 SNHLY, CDR2 FYNNEI. This CDR3 spans 17 amino acids. DNA of the CDR3: TGTGCCAGCAACCGACTAGCGGGATCCTCTGGGGCCAACGTCCTGACTTTC. This translates into CASNRLAGSSGANVLTF. The full variable domain, with the rest looked up from reference TRBV2 and TRBJ2-6, is EPEVTQTPSHQVTQMGQEVILRCVPISNHLYFYWYRQILGQKVEFLVSFYNNEISEKSEIFDDQFSVERPDGSNFTLKIRSTKLEDSAMYFCASNRLAGSSGANVLTFGAGSRLTVL.

The gene calls are TRBV2 and TRBJ2-3; TRBD2 aligns across 8 bases. The CDR3 has 13 residues. Germline CDR1 and CDR2: SNHLY and FYNNEI. V dropped 10 bases and J dropped 8; count of bases not matched to a gene: 11. The CDR3 is CATKEAGGGTQYF. CDR3 DNA: TGTGCCACCAAGGAGGCGGGAGGCGGTACGCAGTATTTT.

This chain links TRBV7-2 with TRBJ2-2; 7 nucleotides line up with TRBD2. The CDR3 length is 16 residues. The junction had 9 bases not matched to a gene; V was cut back by 4 bases and J by 4 bases. Germline values: CDR1 SGHTA, CDR2 FQGNSA. The CDR3 region is CASSSRPSGGTGELFF. The CDR3 DNA sequence: TGTGCCAGCAGCTCCCGGCCGTCGGGAGGCACCGGGGAGCTGTTTTTT.

This chain joins TRBV18 and TRBJ1-4; D may be TRBD1 (5 bases). The V end was cut by 3 bases, the J end by 0 bases, with 11 bases between. Looked up from germline, CDR1 is KGHSH and CDR2 is LQKENI. The CDR3 consists of 16 residues. The CDR3 sequence: CASSPDGTATNEKLFF. The DNA for the CDR3 is TGTGCCAGCTCACCCGATGGGACTGCAACTAATGAAAAACTGTTTTTT.

This chain links TRBV3-1 (or the pseudogene TRBV3-2) with TRBJ1-2, with 8 bases that match TRBD1. The CDR3 totals 15 residues. Germline CDR1 LGHDT, CDR2 YNNKEL (reference sequence). V shed 4 bases and J 5 bases; nucleotides not matched to a gene: 9. The CDR3 coding sequence is TGTGCCAGCAGCCCCGGCGACAGGGGCTCTTATGGCTACACCTTC. Encoded protein: CASSPGDRGSYGYTF.

The chain couples TRBV28 to TRBJ1-5; unclear D gene. The CDR3 sequence is 15 residues long. The V gene lost 2 bases and the J gene lost 3 bases, with 11 bases spanning the gap. Germline V CDR1 and CDR2: MDHEN, SYDVKM. The CDR3 region has the DNA TGTGCCAGCAGTTTAGGGCCCAGGTTCAATCAGCCCCAGCATTTT. It encodes CASSLGPRFNQPQHF.

The chain has TRBV21-1 and TRBJ1-3. TRBV21-1 is a recognized pseudogene. There are 14 residues in the CDR3. Here the CDR3 DNA reads TGTGCCAGCAGCAAAAGACGGGTAAAAAACACCATATATTTT. Translation: CASSKRRVKNTIYF.

The rearrangement uses TRBV11-3 and TRBJ1-4; 7 positions agree with TRBD1. CDR1 is SGHNT, CDR2 YENEEA, per germline. V trimming: 1 base; J trimming: 7 bases; junction bases outside the gene matches: 3. The CDR3 loop spans 14 amino acids. Here the CDR3 reads CASSLGRGSEKLFF. DNA for the CDR3: TGTGCCAGCAGCTTAGGCAGGGGGTCTGAAAAACTGTTTTTT. The entire variable domain, with the rest obtained from reference TRBV11-3 and TRBJ1-4, is as follows: EAGVVQSPRYKIIEKKQPVAFWCNPISGHNTLYWYLQNLGQGPELLIRYENEEAVDDSQLPKDRFSAERLKGVDSTLKIQPAELGDSAVYLCASSLGRGSEKLFFGSGTQLSVL.

This clone was recorded once. The chain carries TRBV5-1 and TRBJ2-3; the match to TRBD1 covers 8 bases. V lost 3 bases, J lost 3 bases, and 6 bases stayed unmatched. Germline lookup yields CDR1 SGHRS and CDR2 YFSETQ. This CDR3 spans 15 amino acids. The CDR3 DNA sequence: TGCGCCAGCAGCTCCCCGGGACAGGAAACAGATACGCAGTATTTT. Protein sequence: CASSSPGQETDTQYF. Variable domain in full (rest from reference TRBV5-1 and TRBJ2-3): KAGVTQTPRYLIKTRGQQVTLSCSPISGHRSVSWYQQTPGQGLQFLFEYFSETQRNKGNFPGRFSGRQFSNSRSEMNVSTLELGDSALYLCASSSPGQETDTQYFGPGTRLTVL.

This chain links TRBV25-1 with TRBJ1-2, with D maybe TRBD1 (6 bases). V lost 5 bases and J lost 3, with 10 bases in between. This CDR3 region has 13 residues. Germline V gene lookup returns CDR1 MGHDK and CDR2 SYGVNS. In DNA form, the CDR3 reads TGTGCCAGCAGTCAACAGGGTTACTATGGCTACACCTTC. Amino acids: CASSQQGYYGYTF.

This clone showed up just once. The chain links TRBV19 to TRBJ1-3; D gene unclear. The CDR3 is 15 residues long. Trimming stripped 0 bases from V and 2 bases from J, with 8 bases between. Germline values: CDR1 LNHDA, CDR2 SQIVND (reference sequence). The CDR3 bases are TGTGCCAGTAGTATAGAGTCTCTTCCTGGAAACACCATATATTTT. This gives the protein CASSIESLPGNTIYF.

This rearrangement joins TRBV7-9 to TRBJ2-1; TRBD1 aligns across 10 bases. Trimming cost V 1 base and J 7 bases; bases outside gene matches: 16. Germline V gene lookup returns CDR1 SEHNR and CDR2 FQNEAQ (reference sequence). There are 19 residues in the CDR3. CDR3 protein: CASSLVYVGGQGIGNEQFF. The CDR3 coding sequence is TGTGCCAGCAGCTTAGTGTACGTTGGGGGACAGGGGATAGGTAATGAGCAGTTCTTC.

This chain uses TRBV4-2 with TRBJ1-1, with D unresolved. Germline V gene lookup returns CDR1 LGHNA and CDR2 YNFKEQ. Between the trimmed V and J ends, which lost 0 bases and 3 bases, there was a span of 8 bases. This CDR3 contains 14 residues. The CDR3 bases are TGTGCCAGCAGCCAAGAGGAGGGAGACACTGAAGCTTTCTTT. Amino acids: CASSQEEGDTEAFF.

This clone was seen a single time. The chain has TRBV7-2 and TRBJ2-3; D may be TRBD2 (5 bases). The CDR3 loop spans 17 amino acids. Germline V gene lookup returns CDR1 SGHTA and CDR2 FQGNSA. Between the trimmed V and J ends, which lost 1 base and 1 base, there was a span of 15 bases. CDR3 nucleotides: TGTGCCAGCAGCTTAGAGAGTTTGTCGCGGGGCACAGATACGCAGTATTTT. Translation gives CASSLESLSRGTDTQYF.

The chain links TRBV12-5 to TRBJ2-1, with 8 nucleotides matching TRBD2. Germline V gene data show CDR1 as LGHNT and CDR2 as FRNRAP. There are 16 residues in the CDR3. The V segment lost 3 bases and the J segment 5 bases; nucleotides outside the gene matches: 9. CDR3 nucleotide sequence: TGTGCTAGTGGTTTAGATGGGGCTAGCGGGCACAATGAGCAGTTCTTC. Encoded protein: CASGLDGASGHNEQFF.

J is TRBJ2-2 and V is TRBV4-3; 8 bases align to TRBD2. This CDR3 has 17 amino acids. With V trimmed by 0 bases and J by 7 bases, 10 bases remained unmatched. Germline V gene sequence: CDR1 LGHNA, CDR2 YSLEER. CDR3 region: CASSQDPGLEYGGELFF. The CDR3 bases are TGCGCCAGCAGCCAAGATCCGGGACTAGAGTACGGCGGGGAGCTGTTTTTT.

The chain couples TRBV28 to TRBJ1-5, with D unresolved. The length of the CDR3 is 12 residues. Germline loops: CDR1 MDHEN, CDR2 SYDVKM. Trimming removed 7 bases at V and 6 bases at J, with 10 bases between. The CDR3, as DNA: TGTGCCAGCACGGCGGGATCTCAGCCCCAGCATTTT. Its translation is CASTAGSQPQHF.

The rearrangement uses TRBV5-1 and TRBJ2-3; 8 nucleotides align to TRBD1. The germline V gene encodes CDR1 SGHRS and CDR2 YFSETQ. The CDR3 extends over 14 amino acids. V was pared by 7 bases and J by 4 bases, with 8 bases of the junction left unmatched. For the CDR3, the DNA is TGCGCCAGCGGTTTGGCAGGGGGCGCAGATACGCAGTATTTT. This translates into CASGLAGGADTQYF.